This T cell receptor beta chain was recovered during a study of T-cell memory formation after mild COVID-19. As for the study in general: TCR clusters were mostly donor specific. Study-level results: The study detected some responding clones in pre-infection memory, suggesting cross-reactive memory joined. Of the contracting clones, CD4+ ones lay mainly in CM and EM, and CD8+ ones in EMRA.

Each CDR3 protein gets one entry after TCRdb re-called the 5' RACE reads with MiXCR. The sample contains a few hundred thousand distinct CDR3 sequences, roughly 20% of which appear only once. This clonotype was counted only a few times. Its antigen is undetermined. The junction differs from germline at one of its ends, possibly a read error. Germline loops: CDR1 LGHDT, CDR2 YNNKEL (reference sequence). The CDR3 runs to 14 residues. The chain links TRBV3-1 to TRBJ2-7; possible D gene TRBD1, 6 bases. The sequenced material came from PBMCs or a T cell subset sorted from them (not recorded which). The TCR was taken from an adult woman who had mild COVID-19 (a few samples of this study predate the infection). Cell type and time point are not known. The CDR3 sequence: CASSKEAGAREQYF. In DNA, the CDR3 is TGTGCCAGCAGCAAAGAGGCAGGGGCGAGGGAGCAGTACTTC.